The 8 T cell receptor beta chains listed next were all sequenced from one sample in a study of post-analysis software for immune sequencing data. Study outcomes and limitations: With TRBV5-6, TRBV5-1 and TRBV20-1 included, a handful of TRBV segments were more frequent in patients than in controls.

Presence of unique molecular identifiers characterized the TCR beta cDNA libraries. TCRdb re-analysed the PCR reads in MiXCR, keeping a single row per CDR3 protein. The sample yields almost 700,000 distinct CDR3 sequences, approximately 59% seen once. Which antigens these TCRs recognize remains unknown. The sample comprised blood. These TCRs come from a girl aged 2-15 years with multiple sclerosis.

The CDR3 region has the DNA TGTGCCAGCAGTTCCCAGGGGTACGGCAATCAGCCCCAGCATTTT. Translated, it gives CASSSQGYGNQPQHF. The chain links TRBV27 to TRBJ1-5; D is possibly TRBD1 (6 bases). The germline gives CDR1 MNHEY, CDR2 SMNVEV (reference sequence). The CDR3 spans 15 residues. Trimming removed 4 bases from V and 2 bases from J, with 12 bases in between.

The V and J genes are TRBV28 and TRBJ2-7, with a tentative D call TRBD1 (8 bases). The CDR3 totals 16 residues. The germline gives CDR1 MDHEN, CDR2 SYDVKM. The ends were cut back, 5 bases at V and 1 base at J, with 18 bases in the middle. CDR3 coding DNA: TGTGCCAGCAGTACGTACAGGGGGGGTCATTCCTACGAGCAGTACTTC. This gives the protein CASSTYRGGHSYEQYF.

The chain employs TRBV12-3 or TRBV12-4 and TRBJ2-7; D perhaps matches TRBD1 (6 bases). The V gene lost 6 bases and the J gene lost 2 bases, with 8 bases spanning the gap. CDR3 length equals 12 residues. This CDR3 reads CASRAGAYEQYF. CDR3 coding DNA: TGTGCCAGCAGGGCAGGGGCCTACGAGCAGTACTTC.

The chain uses TRBV12-3 or TRBV12-4 and TRBJ2-1; TRBD2 aligns across 14 bases. After removal of 9 bases from V and 9 bases from J, the junction contained 7 bases not matched to a gene. This CDR3 is 14 amino acids long. The CDR3 spells CASEGLAGVGEQFF. The CDR3 nucleotides read TGTGCCAGTGAGGGACTAGCGGGAGTTGGTGAGCAGTTCTTC.

The CDR3 nucleotides are TGCGCCAGCAGCTCGGGACTAGCGGTGACCTACGAGCAGTACTTC. It yields the protein CASSSGLAVTYEQYF. The rearrangement uses TRBV5-1 and TRBJ2-4; 11 bases fit TRBD2. The DNA end is more similar to TRBJ2-7, so the J call may be wrong. The CDR3 is 15 amino acids. Germline assignment: CDR1 SGHRS and CDR2 YFSETQ.

V usage is TRBV20-1 and J usage is TRBJ1-1; 10 bases agree with TRBD1. The CDR3 runs to 14 residues. CDR1 and CDR2 (germline): DFQATT, SNEGSKA (reference sequence). V lost 8 bases, J lost 3 bases, and 9 bases stayed unmatched. CDR3 protein: CSSRGTGAYTEAFF. The CDR3 nucleotides read TGCAGTAGTAGGGGGACAGGGGCCTACACTGAAGCTTTCTTT.

This clonotype was observed a single time. This chain joins TRBV11-2 and TRBJ2-1; possibly TRBD1 or TRBD2 for D (5 bases each). Per the germline V gene, CDR1 is SGHAT and CDR2 is FQNNGV. Trimming left V 5 bases short and J 0 bases short, with 17 bases between. CDR3 length: 17 residues. The CDR3 coding sequence is TGTGCCAGCAGCCCTGGGCAGGGACCAAGCTCCTACAATGAGCAGTTCTTC. It yields the protein CASSPGQGPSSYNEQFF.

The chain combines TRBV20-1 with TRBJ2-5; possibly TRBD2 for D (6 bases). Germline V lookup: CDR1 DFQATT, CDR2 SNEGSKA (reference sequence). Trimming pared 3 bases from V and 3 bases from J, leaving 11 bases between. The CDR3 is 13 residues long. CDR3 residues: CSASVGGEETQYF. In DNA, the CDR3 is TGCAGTGCTAGCGTCGGCGGGGAAGAGACCCAGTACTTC.